This record concerns one T cell receptor (beta chain) sequence. Its specificity is not known. This specimen comes from a study of T cells after posttransplantation cyclophosphamide. The method was immunoSEQ multiplex PCR; TCRdb's version includes in-frame clones alone and lacks a portion of them. The sample offers about 33,000 clones and no singletons, the top ten holding around 1.2%. Study-wide results and caveats: Later blood repertoires were often dominated by clones from the donor CD8+ memory compartment. Skin or GI-infiltrating T cells shared few TRB sequences with blood. Recipient CMV seropositivity and CMV reactivation strongly tracked TRB clonality.

On the day of bone marrow donation, the related graft donor provided peripheral blood. The ends were cut back, 0 bases at V and 3 bases at J, with 10 bases in the middle. The CDR3 loop spans 14 amino acids. The germline V gene has CDR1 SGDLS and CDR2 YYNGEE. The sequence derives from a girl aged 10 to 17 in good health, CMV-negative, and a related stem cell transplant donor. V usage is TRBV9 and J usage is TRBJ2-7; D may be TRBD1 (6 bases). Sequenced sample: PBMCs. The CDR3 bases are TGTGCCAGCAGCGTAGCAGGGGCCAGCTACGAGCAGTACTTC. Its translation is CASSVAGASYEQYF.